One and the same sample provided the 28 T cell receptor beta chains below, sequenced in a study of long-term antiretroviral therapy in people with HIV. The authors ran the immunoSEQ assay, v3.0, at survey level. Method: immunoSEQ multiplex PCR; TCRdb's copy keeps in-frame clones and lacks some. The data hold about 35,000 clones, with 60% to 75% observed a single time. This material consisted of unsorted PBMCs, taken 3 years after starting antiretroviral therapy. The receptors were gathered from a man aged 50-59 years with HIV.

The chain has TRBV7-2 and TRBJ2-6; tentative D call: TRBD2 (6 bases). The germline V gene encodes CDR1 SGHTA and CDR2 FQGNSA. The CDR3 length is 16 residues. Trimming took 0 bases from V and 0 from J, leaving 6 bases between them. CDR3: CASSLASGSGANVLTF. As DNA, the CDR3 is TGTGCCAGCAGCTTAGCTAGCGGCTCTGGGGCCAACGTCCTGACTTTC.

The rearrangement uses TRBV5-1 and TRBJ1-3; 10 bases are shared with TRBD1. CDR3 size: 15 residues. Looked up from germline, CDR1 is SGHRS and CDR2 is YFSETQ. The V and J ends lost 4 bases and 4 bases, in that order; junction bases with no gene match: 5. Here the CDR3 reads CASSGDRGQGNTIYF. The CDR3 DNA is TGCGCCAGCAGCGGTGACAGGGGGCAAGGAAACACCATATATTTT. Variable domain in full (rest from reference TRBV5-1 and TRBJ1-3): KAGVTQTPRYLIKTRGQQVTLSCSPISGHRSVSWYQQTPGQGLQFLFEYFSETQRNKGNFPGRFSGRQFSNSRSEMNVSTLELGDSALYLCASSGDRGQGNTIYFGEGSWLTVV.

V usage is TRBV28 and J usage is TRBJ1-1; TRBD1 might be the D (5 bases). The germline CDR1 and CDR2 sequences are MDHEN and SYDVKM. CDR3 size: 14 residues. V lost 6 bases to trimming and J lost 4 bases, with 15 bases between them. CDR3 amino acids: CASSLFYRFTEAFF. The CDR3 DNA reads TGTGCCAGCAGCTTGTTCTACAGGTTCACTGAAGCTTTCTTT. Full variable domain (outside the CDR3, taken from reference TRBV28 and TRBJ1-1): DVKVTQSSRYLVKRTGEKVFLECVQDMDHENMFWYRQDPGLGLRLIYFSYDVKMKEKGDIPEGYSVSREKKERFSLILESASTNQTSMYLCASSLFYRFTEAFFGQGTRLTVV.

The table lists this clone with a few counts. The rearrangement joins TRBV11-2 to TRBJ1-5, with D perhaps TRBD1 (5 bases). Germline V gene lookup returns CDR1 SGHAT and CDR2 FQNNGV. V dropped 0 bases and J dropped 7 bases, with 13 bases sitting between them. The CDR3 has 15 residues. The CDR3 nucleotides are TGTGCCAGCAGCTTAGATTCGGGGGTAGGGCAGCCCCAGCATTTT. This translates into CASSLDSGVGQPQHF.

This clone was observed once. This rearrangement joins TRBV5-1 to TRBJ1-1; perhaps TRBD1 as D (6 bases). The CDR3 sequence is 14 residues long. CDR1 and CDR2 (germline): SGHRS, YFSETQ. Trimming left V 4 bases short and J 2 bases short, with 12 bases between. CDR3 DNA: TGCGCCAGCAGCGAACTACAGGGAAACACTGAAGCTTTCTTT. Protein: CASSELQGNTEAFF.

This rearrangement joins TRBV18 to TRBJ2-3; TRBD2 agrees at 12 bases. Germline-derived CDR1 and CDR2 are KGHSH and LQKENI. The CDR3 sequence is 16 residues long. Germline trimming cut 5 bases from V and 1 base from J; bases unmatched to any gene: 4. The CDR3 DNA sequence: TGTGCCAGCTCATTACGACTAGCGGGAGGCACAGATACGCAGTATTTT. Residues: CASSLRLAGGTDTQYF.

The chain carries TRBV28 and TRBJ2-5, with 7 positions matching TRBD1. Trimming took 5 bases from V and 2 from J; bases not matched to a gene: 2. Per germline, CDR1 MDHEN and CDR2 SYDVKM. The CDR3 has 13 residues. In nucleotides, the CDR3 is TGTGCCAGCAGTCTGGGACAGCAAGAGACCCAGTACTTC. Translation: CASSLGQQETQYF.

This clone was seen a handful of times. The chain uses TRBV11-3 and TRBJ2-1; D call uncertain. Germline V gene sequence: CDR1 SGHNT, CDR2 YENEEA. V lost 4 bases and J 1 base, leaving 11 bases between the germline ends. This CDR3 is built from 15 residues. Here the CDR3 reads CASSSHAASYNEQFF. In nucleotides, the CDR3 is TGTGCCAGCAGCTCCCATGCTGCATCCTACAATGAGCAGTTCTTC.

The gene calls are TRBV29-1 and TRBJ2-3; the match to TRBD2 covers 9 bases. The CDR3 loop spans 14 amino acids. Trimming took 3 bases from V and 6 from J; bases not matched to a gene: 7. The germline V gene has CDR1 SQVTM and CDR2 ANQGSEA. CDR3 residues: CSVDKGAGGDTQYF. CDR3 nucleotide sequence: TGCAGCGTTGATAAGGGGGCGGGAGGGGATACGCAGTATTTT.

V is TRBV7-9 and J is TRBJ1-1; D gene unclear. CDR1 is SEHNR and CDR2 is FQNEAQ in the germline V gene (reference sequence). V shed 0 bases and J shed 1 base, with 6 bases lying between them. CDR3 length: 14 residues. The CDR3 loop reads CASSLAVGNTEAFF. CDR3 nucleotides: TGTGCCAGCAGCTTAGCTGTAGGGAACACTGAAGCTTTCTTT.

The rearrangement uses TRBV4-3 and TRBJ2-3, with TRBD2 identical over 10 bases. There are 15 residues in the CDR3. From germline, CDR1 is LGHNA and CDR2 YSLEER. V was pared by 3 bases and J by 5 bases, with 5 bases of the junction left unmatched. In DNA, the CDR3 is TGCGCCAGCAGCCAGAGCGGGGGGGCCGAAGATACGCAGTATTTT. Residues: CASSQSGGAEDTQYF.

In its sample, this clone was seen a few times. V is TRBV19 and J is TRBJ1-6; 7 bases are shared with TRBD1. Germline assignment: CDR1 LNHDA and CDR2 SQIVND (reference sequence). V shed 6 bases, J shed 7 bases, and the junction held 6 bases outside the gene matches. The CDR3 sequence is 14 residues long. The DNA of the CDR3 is TGTGCCAGTAGGGGGCAACAGGGGAATTCACCCCTCCACTTT. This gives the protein CASRGQQGNSPLHF.

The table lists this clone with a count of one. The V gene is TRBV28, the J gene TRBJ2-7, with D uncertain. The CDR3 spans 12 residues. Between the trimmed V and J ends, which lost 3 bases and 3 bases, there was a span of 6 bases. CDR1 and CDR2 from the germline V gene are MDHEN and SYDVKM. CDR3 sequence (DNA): TGTGCCAGCAGTTTCGGCAGCTACGAGCAGTACTTC. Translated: CASSFGSYEQYF.

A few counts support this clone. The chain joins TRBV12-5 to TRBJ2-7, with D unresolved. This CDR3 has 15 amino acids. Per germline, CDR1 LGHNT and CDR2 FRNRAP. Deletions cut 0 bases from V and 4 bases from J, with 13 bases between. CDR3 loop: CASGLVRRRTYEQYF. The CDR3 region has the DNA TGTGCTAGTGGTTTGGTACGACGGCGTACTTACGAGCAGTACTTC. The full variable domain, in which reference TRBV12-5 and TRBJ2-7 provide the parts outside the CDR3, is DARVTQTPRHKVTEMGQEVTMRCQPILGHNTVFWYRQTMMQGLELLAYFRNRAPLDDSGMPKDRFSAEMPDATLATLKIQPSEPRDSAVYFCASGLVRRRTYEQYFGPGTRLTVT.

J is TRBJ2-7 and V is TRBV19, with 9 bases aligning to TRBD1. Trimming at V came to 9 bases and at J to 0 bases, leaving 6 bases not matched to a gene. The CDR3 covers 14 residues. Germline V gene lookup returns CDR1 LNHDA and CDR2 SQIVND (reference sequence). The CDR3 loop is CASTGTGSSYEQYF. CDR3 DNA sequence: TGTGCCAGCACCGGGACAGGGAGCTCCTACGAGCAGTACTTC.

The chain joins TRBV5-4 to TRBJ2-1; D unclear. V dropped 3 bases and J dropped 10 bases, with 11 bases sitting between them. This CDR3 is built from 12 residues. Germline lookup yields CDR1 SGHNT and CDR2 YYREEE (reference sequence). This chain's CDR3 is CASSSNRWEQFF. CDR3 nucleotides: TGTGCCAGCAGCTCTAATCGCTGGGAGCAGTTCTTC.

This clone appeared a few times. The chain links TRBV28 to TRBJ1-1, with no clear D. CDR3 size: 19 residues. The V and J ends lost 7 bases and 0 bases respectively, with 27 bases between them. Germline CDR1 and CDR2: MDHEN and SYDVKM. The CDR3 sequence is CASTTEDGSLGYVNTEAFF. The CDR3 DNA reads TGTGCCAGCACCACTGAGGACGGGAGCCTAGGATACGTGAACACTGAAGCTTTCTTT. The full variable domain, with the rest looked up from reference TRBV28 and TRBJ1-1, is DVKVTQSSRYLVKRTGEKVFLECVQDMDHENMFWYRQDPGLGLRLIYFSYDVKMKEKGDIPEGYSVSREKKERFSLILESASTNQTSMYLCASTTEDGSLGYVNTEAFFGQGTRLTVV.

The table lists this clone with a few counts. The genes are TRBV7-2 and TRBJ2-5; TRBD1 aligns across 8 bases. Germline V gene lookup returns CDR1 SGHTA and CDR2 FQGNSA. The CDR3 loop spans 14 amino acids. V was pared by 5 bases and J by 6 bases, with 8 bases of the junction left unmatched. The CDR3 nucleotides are TGTGCCAGCAGCCGGGACAGGAGGGAACAGACCCAGTACTTC. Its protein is CASSRDRREQTQYF.

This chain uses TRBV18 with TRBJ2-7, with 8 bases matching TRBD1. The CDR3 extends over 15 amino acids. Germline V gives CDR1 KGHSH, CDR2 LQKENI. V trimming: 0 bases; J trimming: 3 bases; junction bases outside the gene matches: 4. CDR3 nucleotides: TGTGCCAGCTCACCACCGAAGGGACAGGACTACGAGCAGTACTTC. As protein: CASSPPKGQDYEQYF.

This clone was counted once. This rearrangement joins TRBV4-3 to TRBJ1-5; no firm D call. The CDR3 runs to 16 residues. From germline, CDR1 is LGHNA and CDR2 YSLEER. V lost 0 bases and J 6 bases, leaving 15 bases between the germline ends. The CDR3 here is CASSQDLRGRVQPQHF. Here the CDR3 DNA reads TGCGCCAGCAGCCAAGATCTGCGGGGTCGGGTTCAGCCCCAGCATTTT.

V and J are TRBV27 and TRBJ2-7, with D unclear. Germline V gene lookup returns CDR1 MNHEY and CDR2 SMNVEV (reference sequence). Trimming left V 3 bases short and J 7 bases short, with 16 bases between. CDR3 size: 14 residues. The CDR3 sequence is CASSFRRHPLEQYF. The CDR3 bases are TGTGCCAGCAGTTTTCGACGACACCCCTTAGAGCAGTACTTC.

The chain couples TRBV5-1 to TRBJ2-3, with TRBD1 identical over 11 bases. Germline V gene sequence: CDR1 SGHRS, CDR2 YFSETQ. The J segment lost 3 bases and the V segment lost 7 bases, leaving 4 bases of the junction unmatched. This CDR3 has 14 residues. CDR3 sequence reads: CASSGTGGTDTQYF. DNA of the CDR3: TGCGCCAGCTCCGGGACAGGGGGAACAGATACGCAGTATTTT.

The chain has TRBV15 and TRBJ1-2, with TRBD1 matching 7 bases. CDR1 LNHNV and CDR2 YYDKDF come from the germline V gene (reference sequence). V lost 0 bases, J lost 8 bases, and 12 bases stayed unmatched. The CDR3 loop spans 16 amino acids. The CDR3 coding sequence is TGTGCCACCAGCAGAGACCGGACAGGAGGCAGCCGCGGCTACACCTTC. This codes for CATSRDRTGGSRGYTF.

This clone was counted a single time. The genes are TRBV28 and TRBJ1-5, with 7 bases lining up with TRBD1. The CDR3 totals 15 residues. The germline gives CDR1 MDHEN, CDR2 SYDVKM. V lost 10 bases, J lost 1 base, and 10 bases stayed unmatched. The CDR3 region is CAIEVGGLSNQPQHF. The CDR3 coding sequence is TGTGCCATCGAAGTAGGGGGCCTGAGCAATCAGCCCCAGCATTTT. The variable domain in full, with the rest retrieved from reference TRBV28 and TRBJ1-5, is DVKVTQSSRYLVKRTGEKVFLECVQDMDHENMFWYRQDPGLGLRLIYFSYDVKMKEKGDIPEGYSVSREKKERFSLILESASTNQTSMYLCAIEVGGLSNQPQHFGDGTRLSIL.

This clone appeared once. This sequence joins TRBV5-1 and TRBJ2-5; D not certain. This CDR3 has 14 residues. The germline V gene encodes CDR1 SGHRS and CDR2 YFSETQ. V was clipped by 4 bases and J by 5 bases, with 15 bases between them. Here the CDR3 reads CASSPAPERETQYF. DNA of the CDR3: TGCGCCAGCAGCCCGGCCCCAGAGAGGGAGACCCAGTACTTC.

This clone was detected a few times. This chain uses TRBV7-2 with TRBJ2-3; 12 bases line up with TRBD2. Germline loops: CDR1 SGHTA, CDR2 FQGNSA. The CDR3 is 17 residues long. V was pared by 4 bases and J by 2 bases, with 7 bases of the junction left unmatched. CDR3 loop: CASSSPTSGGPTDTQYF. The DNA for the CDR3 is TGTGCCAGCAGCTCTCCGACTAGCGGGGGACCCACAGATACGCAGTATTTT.

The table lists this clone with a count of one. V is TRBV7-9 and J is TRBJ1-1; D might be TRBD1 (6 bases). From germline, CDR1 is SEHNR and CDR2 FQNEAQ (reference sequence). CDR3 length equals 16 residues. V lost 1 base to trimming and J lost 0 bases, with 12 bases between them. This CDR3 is CASSLGGGQVNTEAFF. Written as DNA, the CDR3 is TGTGCCAGCAGCTTAGGAGGGGGGCAGGTGAACACTGAAGCTTTCTTT.

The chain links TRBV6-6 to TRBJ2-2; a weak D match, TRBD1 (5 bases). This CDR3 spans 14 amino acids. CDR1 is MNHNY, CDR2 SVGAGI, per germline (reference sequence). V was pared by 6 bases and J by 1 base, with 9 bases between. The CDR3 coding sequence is TGTGCCAGCAGATTTCAGGGGAACACCGGGGAGCTGTTTTTT. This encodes CASRFQGNTGELFF.